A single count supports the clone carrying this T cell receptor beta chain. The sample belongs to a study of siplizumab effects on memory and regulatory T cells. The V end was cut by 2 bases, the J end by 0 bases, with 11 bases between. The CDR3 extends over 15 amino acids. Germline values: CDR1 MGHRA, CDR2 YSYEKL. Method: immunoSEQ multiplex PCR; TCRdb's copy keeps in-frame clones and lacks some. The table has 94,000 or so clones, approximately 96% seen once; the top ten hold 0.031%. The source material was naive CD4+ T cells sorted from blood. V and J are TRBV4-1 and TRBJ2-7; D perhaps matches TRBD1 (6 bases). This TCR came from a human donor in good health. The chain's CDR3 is CASSQPGTLSYEQYF. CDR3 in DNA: TGCGCCAGCAGCCAACCCGGGACACTCTCCTACGAGCAGTACTTC.